A single sample is the source of the 26 T cell receptor beta chains below, sequenced in a study of cytomegalovirus exposure and HLA in healthy donors. The PCR was carried out with 60 Vbeta primers and 13 Jbeta primers. Clones were read by immunoSEQ multiplex PCR, and TCRdb kept only the in-frame ones, dropping some. Among 120,000 or so clones listed, roughly 80% were seen once. Sequencing was carried out using PBMCs. These receptors originate from a man under 40 in good health and CMV-seronegative.

The rearrangement uses TRBV5-1 and TRBJ2-5, with TRBD2 matching 9 bases. In germline, CDR1 is SGHRS, CDR2 YFSETQ. J was trimmed by 9 bases and V by 4 bases; bases with no gene match: 16. This CDR3 comprises 16 residues. CDR3 nucleotides: TGCGCCAGCAGCCGCGGGGTAGCGGGAGAAAGAAGGTCCCAGTACTTC. This codes for CASSRGVAGERRSQYF.

There are a few counts of this clone. CDR3 bases: TGTGCCTGGAGTGGACAGCAGAACACTGAAGCTTTCTTT. This sequence encodes CAWSGQQNTEAFF. This sequence joins TRBV30 and TRBJ1-1, with D maybe TRBD1 (5 bases). This CDR3 is 13 amino acids long. Germline values: CDR1 GTSNPN, CDR2 SVGIG (reference sequence). V was pared by 1 base and J by 1 base, with 7 bases between.

The V and J genes are TRBV4-3 and TRBJ2-1, with no clear D. The CDR3 is 16 amino acids. Germline V gene lookup returns CDR1 LGHNA and CDR2 YSLEER. V was cut by 0 bases and J by 5 bases, with 14 bases left in between. The DNA for the CDR3 is TGCGCCAGCAGCCAAGATGTCCCAAACTCTAACAATGAGCAGTTCTTC. Translated, it gives CASSQDVPNSNNEQFF.

V usage is TRBV25-1 and J usage is TRBJ2-2; 11 bases line up with TRBD2. The CDR3 totals 17 residues. CDR1 is MGHDK, CDR2 SYGVNS, per germline. Trimming took 3 bases from V and 4 from J; bases not matched to a gene: 7. As DNA, the CDR3 is TGTGCCAGCAGTGAGGGACTAGCGGCAGCTGTCACCGGGGAGCTGTTTTTT. Translation: CASSEGLAAAVTGELFF.

The chain links TRBV6-5 to TRBJ1-1, with 7 bases fitting TRBD1. After removal of 5 bases from V and 9 bases from J, the junction contained 9 bases not matched to a gene. The CDR3 runs 13 residues. Germline V gives CDR1 MNHEY, CDR2 SVGAGI. CDR3 bases: TGTGCCAGCAGTCCGGGACAGACGTTACAAGCTTTCTTT. Amino acids: CASSPGQTLQAFF.

This chain links TRBV5-5 with TRBJ2-1; the D gene is possibly TRBD1 (5 bases). The CDR3 runs to 13 residues. CDR1 is SGHKS, CDR2 YYEKEE, per germline (reference sequence). Trimming removed 3 bases from V and 5 bases from J, with 9 bases in between. CDR3 in amino acids: CASSSPTDNEQFF. The CDR3 nucleotides are TGTGCCAGCAGCTCACCGACAGACAATGAGCAGTTCTTC.

This clone was counted a single time. The chain has TRBV10-1 and TRBJ2-1; D remains ambiguous. Germline CDR1 reads WNHNN; CDR2 reads SYGVQD (reference sequence). V was cut by 2 bases and J by 7 bases, with 15 bases left in between. The CDR3 spans 15 residues. CDR3 in amino acids: CASSETAGPWNEQFF. The CDR3 DNA is TGCGCCAGCAGTGAGACGGCAGGCCCCTGGAATGAGCAGTTCTTC.

The count of this clone is one. V gene TRBV18 combines with J gene TRBJ2-6; D not certain. Germline CDR1 is KGHSH and CDR2 is LQKENI. This CDR3 has 17 amino acids. The germline V and J ends were trimmed by 1 base and 0 bases, with 10 bases remaining between them. The CDR3 protein is CASSPRIVNSGANVLTF. The CDR3 DNA follows: TGTGCCAGCTCACCACGAATAGTCAACTCTGGGGCCAACGTCCTGACTTTC.

J is TRBJ2-2 and V is TRBV5-1, with D hard to call. The ends were cut back, 6 bases at V and 3 bases at J, with 6 bases in the middle. The CDR3 covers 12 residues. CDR1 SGHRS and CDR2 YFSETQ come from the germline V gene. The CDR3 DNA reads as TGCGCCAGCACCAGCGACACCGGGGAGCTGTTTTTT. This encodes CASTSDTGELFF.

This sequence joins TRBV5-6 and TRBJ2-2; 10 bases map to TRBD2. This CDR3 comprises 17 residues. CDR1 SGHDT and CDR2 YYEEEE come from the germline V gene. Trimming took 4 bases from V and 6 from J; bases not matched to a gene: 12. The CDR3 loop is CASSPVRVAGGPGELFF. In DNA form, the CDR3 reads TGTGCCAGCAGCCCCGTGAGGGTAGCGGGAGGCCCCGGGGAGCTGTTTTTT.

The table lists this clone with a few counts. V is TRBV6-1 and J is TRBJ2-3, with 9 bases identical to TRBD2. Germline CDR1 reads MNHNS; CDR2 reads SASEGT. The CDR3 spans 14 residues. The V segment lost 1 base and the J segment 5 bases; nucleotides outside the gene matches: 1. The CDR3 reads CASSEGTSEDTQYF. DNA of the CDR3: TGTGCCAGCAGTGAAGGGACTAGCGAAGATACGCAGTATTTT.

The chain employs TRBV2 and TRBJ2-3, with 10 bases aligning to TRBD2. The trim removed 4 bases at V and 0 bases at J, leaving 7 bases unmatched. There are 17 residues in the CDR3. The germline CDR1 and CDR2 sequences are SNHLY and FYNNEI. The CDR3 DNA is TGTGCCAGCAGTGCGGGAGCGGGAGGGCTCAGCACAGATACGCAGTATTTT. Translation: CASSAGAGGLSTDTQYF.

Details on this clone: Other DNA sequences within the sample encode an identical CDR3. The chain employs TRBV6-1 and TRBJ1-5; D not resolved. The CDR3 runs to 13 residues. V lost 3 bases and J lost 2, with 5 bases in between. CDR1 and CDR2 from the germline V gene are MNHNS and SASEGT. CDR3 loop: CASSESGNQPQHF. The CDR3 region has the DNA TGTGCCAGCAGTGAGTCGGGCAATCAGCCCCAGCATTTT.

This chain links TRBV6-5 with TRBJ2-1, with 9 positions matching TRBD1. This CDR3 is built from 16 residues. Germline assignment: CDR1 MNHEY and CDR2 SVGAGI. V dropped 2 bases and J dropped 4; count of bases not matched to a gene: 6. The CDR3 region has the DNA TGTGCCAGCAGTTACGCTGGACAGGGGCAATACAATGAGCAGTTCTTC. The encoded protein is CASSYAGQGQYNEQFF.

In this sample, this clone turned up once. The chain is built from TRBV27 and TRBJ2-7, with D possibly TRBD2 on 5 matching bases. The CDR3 covers 16 residues. The V end was cut by 4 bases, the J end by 3 bases, with 19 bases between. From germline, CDR1 is MNHEY and CDR2 SMNVEV (reference sequence). CDR3 coding DNA: TGTGCCAGCAGTTGGGCGGGCCGTCTTGAATACTACGAGCAGTACTTC. This translates into CASSWAGRLEYYEQYF.

This clone came up a few times. This chain connects TRBV7-6 to TRBJ2-3; TRBD1 matches 7 bases. The CDR3 has 15 residues. The V and J ends lost 0 bases and 1 base, in that order; junction bases with no gene match: 1. In germline, CDR1 is SGHVS, CDR2 FNYEAQ. CDR3 residues: CASSLAQGGTDTQYF. CDR3 coding DNA: TGTGCCAGCAGCTTAGCGCAGGGGGGCACAGATACGCAGTATTTT.

This clone has just one count. The gene calls are TRBV2 and TRBJ2-6; 8 nucleotides agree with TRBD1. The V gene end was trimmed by 4 bases and the J gene end by 0 bases; junction bases not matched to a gene: 5. The CDR3 is made up of 17 amino acids. Germline V CDR1 and CDR2: SNHLY, FYNNEI. The CDR3 nucleotides are TGTGCCAGCAGTGGCCGGGACAGGATCTCTGGGGCCAACGTCCTGACTTTC. It codes for CASSGRDRISGANVLTF.

This chain connects TRBV7-9 to TRBJ2-3; D is possibly TRBD1 (6 bases). Germline values: CDR1 SEHNR, CDR2 FQNEAQ (reference sequence). This CDR3 is built from 15 residues. The V end was cut by 1 base, the J end by 3 bases, with 11 bases between. The CDR3 DNA reads as TGTGCCAGCAGCTTAGGGCTGGGACAAACAGATACGCAGTATTTT. Amino acid sequence: CASSLGLGQTDTQYF.

This clone was seen once. The chain recombines TRBV7-5 with TRBJ2-7; the D call TRBD2 from the table was never checked on the DNA. TRBV7-5 is recorded as a pseudogene. The CDR3 covers 14 residues. The CDR3 loop reads CARSLYPPTYEQYF. For the CDR3, the DNA is TGTGCCAGAAGCTTATACCCTCCTACCTACGAGCAGTACTTC.

This chain uses TRBV7-9 with TRBJ2-6; 8 positions match TRBD1. The CDR3 has 16 amino acids. J lost 4 bases, V lost 5 bases, and 7 bases had no gene match. Germline V gives CDR1 SEHNR, CDR2 FQNEAQ (reference sequence). CDR3 coding DNA: TGTGCCAGCAGCCCGGACAGGGCCGAGGGGGCCAACGTCCTGACTTTC. Amino acids: CASSPDRAEGANVLTF.

The chain uses TRBV7-9 and TRBJ2-5, with 7 nucleotides matching TRBD1. Per germline, CDR1 SEHNR and CDR2 FQNEAQ (reference sequence). V dropped 5 bases and J dropped 1; count of bases not matched to a gene: 4. The CDR3 extends over 14 amino acids. The DNA for the CDR3 is TGTGCCAGCAGCACCCAGGGGGTCCAAGAGACCCAGTACTTC. Amino acid sequence: CASSTQGVQETQYF.

The chain has TRBV12-5 and TRBJ2-7, with 9 bases identical to TRBD2. With 1 base clipped from V and 4 bases from J, the junction kept 5 bases outside the gene matches. This CDR3 is built from 15 residues. The germline V gene encodes CDR1 LGHNT and CDR2 FRNRAP. The CDR3 nucleotides are TGTGCTAGTGGTTTGGGAGCTAGCGGGACTTACGAGCAGTACTTC. Its protein is CASGLGASGTYEQYF. Full variable domain (outside the CDR3, taken from reference TRBV12-5 and TRBJ2-7): DARVTQTPRHKVTEMGQEVTMRCQPILGHNTVFWYRQTMMQGLELLAYFRNRAPLDDSGMPKDRFSAEMPDATLATLKIQPSEPRDSAVYFCASGLGASGTYEQYFGPGTRLTVT.

The rearrangement links TRBV11-2 to TRBJ1-1, with D hard to call. V was clipped by 6 bases and J by 7 bases, with 15 bases between them. This CDR3 spans 13 amino acids. The germline gives CDR1 SGHAT, CDR2 FQNNGV. The CDR3: CASSPLVALEAFF. The CDR3 region has the DNA TGTGCCAGCAGTCCTCTAGTGGCCCTTGAAGCTTTCTTT.

The gene calls are TRBV5-1 and TRBJ1-1, with D maybe TRBD1 (6 bases). This CDR3 has 13 amino acids. Germline values: CDR1 SGHRS, CDR2 YFSETQ. The ends were cut back, 4 bases at V and 6 bases at J, with 13 bases in the middle. CDR3 region: CASSGQTNPEAFF. The CDR3 DNA follows: TGCGCCAGCAGCGGACAGACTAACCCTGAAGCTTTCTTT.

This clone was seen a single time. A read error may account for a junction end that differs from germline. This chain joins TRBV7-9 and TRBJ2-3; D might be TRBD2 (5 bases). This CDR3 comprises 12 residues. CDR1 and CDR2 from the germline V gene are SEHNR and FQNEAQ (reference sequence). CDR3 sequence (DNA): TGTTCCAGCCTCGAGGGAGACGATACGCAGTATTTT. It is translated as CSSLEGDDTQYF.

The chain combines TRBV28 with TRBJ1-5, with D tentatively TRBD1 (6 bases). The CDR3 totals 15 residues. Trimming took off 4 bases at V and 3 bases at J, with 13 bases between the two ends. CDR1 is MDHEN, CDR2 SYDVKM, per germline. DNA for the CDR3: TGTGCCAGCAGTTCCGGTTCAGGGGACAATCAGCCCCAGCATTTT. Translated, it gives CASSSGSGDNQPQHF.